This TCR beta chain was sequenced for a study of T cells expressing NK-cell markers. Study-level results: Where a handful of donors were concerned, these clonotypes also led the CD3+CD56-NKG2C+ fraction.

TCR beta cDNA was made by 5'RACE template switching with UMIs. One entry per CDR3 protein, without DNA, is what TCRdb gives after re-calling the 5' RACE reads. The sample is made up of 500,000 or so distinct CDR3 sequences, and the top ten hold around 3.3% of it. CDR1 and CDR2 from the germline V gene are LGHDT and YNNKEL (reference sequence). CDR3 length: 15 residues. Details on this clonotype: Its specificity is unknown.

Sequencing was done on a sample of blood T cells: a sorted CD56 or NKG2C T cell subset, CD4+ or CD8+ T cells, or bulk PBMC T cells (not recorded which). The J gene is TRBJ2-1, the V gene TRBV3-1; the D call of TRBD2 rests on TCRdb alone, since no DNA is present to check it. The sequence derives from a man aged 18 to 29 in good health. The chain's CDR3 is CASSRGLVVDNEQFF.